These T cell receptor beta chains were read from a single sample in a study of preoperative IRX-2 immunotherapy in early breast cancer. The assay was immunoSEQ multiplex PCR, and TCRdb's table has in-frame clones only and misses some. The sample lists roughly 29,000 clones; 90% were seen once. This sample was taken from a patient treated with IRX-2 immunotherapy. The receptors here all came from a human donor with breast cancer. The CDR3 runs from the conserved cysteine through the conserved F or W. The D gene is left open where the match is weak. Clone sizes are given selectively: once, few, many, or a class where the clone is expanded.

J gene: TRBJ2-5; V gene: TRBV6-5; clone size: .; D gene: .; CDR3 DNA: TGTGCCAGCAGTTACTCCGGTACCTTGAATCAAGAGACCCAGTACTTC; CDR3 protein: CASSYSGTLNQETQYF
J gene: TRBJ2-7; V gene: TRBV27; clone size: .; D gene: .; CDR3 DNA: TGTGCCAGCAGTTTATCGGTGACCAGCTCCTACGAGCAGTACTTC; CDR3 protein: CASSLSVTSSYEQYF
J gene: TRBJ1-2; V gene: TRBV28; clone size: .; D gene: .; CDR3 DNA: TGTGCCAGCAGTTTCGGATATGGCTACACCTTC; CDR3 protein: CASSFGYGYTF
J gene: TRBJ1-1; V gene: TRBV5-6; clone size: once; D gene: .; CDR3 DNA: TGTGCCAGCAGCTTTTACAGGGTGGAAAACACTGAAGCTTTCTTT; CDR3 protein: CASSFYRVENTEAFF
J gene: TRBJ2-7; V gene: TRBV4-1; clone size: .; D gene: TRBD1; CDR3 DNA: TGCGCCAGCAGCCAACAGGGGGCCTACGAGCAGTACTTC; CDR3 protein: CASSQQGAYEQYF
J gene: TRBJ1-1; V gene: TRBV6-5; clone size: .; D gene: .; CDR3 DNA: TGTGCCAGCTCCCCGCGAGGTTCTGAAGCTTTCTTT; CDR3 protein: CASSPRGSEAFF
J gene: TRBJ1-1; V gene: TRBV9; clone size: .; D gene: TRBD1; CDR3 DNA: TGTGCCAGCAGCGACACAGGGGGCGCAGCAGCAGCTTTCTTT; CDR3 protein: CASSDTGGAAAAFF
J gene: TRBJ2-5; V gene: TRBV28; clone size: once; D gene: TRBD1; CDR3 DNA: TGTGCCAGCAGTTCAATTGACAGGGGGGAGACCCAGTACTTC; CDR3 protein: CASSSIDRGETQYF
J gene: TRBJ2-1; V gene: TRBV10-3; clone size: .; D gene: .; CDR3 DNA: TGTGCCATCAGTGGAGGTGGGGGGACCTACAATGAGCAGTTCTTC; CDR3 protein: CAISGGGGTYNEQFF
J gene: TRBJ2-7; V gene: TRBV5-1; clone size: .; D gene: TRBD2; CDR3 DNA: TGCGCCAGCAGCCCGACTAGCGAGAACTACGAGCAGTACTTC; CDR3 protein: CASSPTSENYEQYF
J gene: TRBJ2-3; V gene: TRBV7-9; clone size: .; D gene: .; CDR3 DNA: TGTGCCAGCAGCTTAACGAGTAGCGCGCAGTATTTT; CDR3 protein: CASSLTSSAQYF
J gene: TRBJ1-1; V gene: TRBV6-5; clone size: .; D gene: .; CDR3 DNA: TGTGCCAGCAGCCTATCCAGGGTGAACACTGAAGCTTTCTTT; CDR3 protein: CASSLSRVNTEAFF
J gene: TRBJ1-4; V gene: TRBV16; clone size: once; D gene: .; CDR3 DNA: TGTGCCAGCAGCCAATCCCGGGGAAAACTGTTTTTT; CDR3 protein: CASSQSRGKLFF
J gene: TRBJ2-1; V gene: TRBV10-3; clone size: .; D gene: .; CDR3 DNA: TGTGCCATCAGTGGTACGGGGGCCCCTCTGTTTGATGAGCAGTTCTTC; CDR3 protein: CAISGTGAPLFDEQFF
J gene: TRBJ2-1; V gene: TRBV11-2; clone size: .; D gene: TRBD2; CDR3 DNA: TGTGCCAGCAGCTTAGGTCGGTTAGCGGGAGTCGGCGAGCAGTTCTTC; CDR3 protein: CASSLGRLAGVGEQFF
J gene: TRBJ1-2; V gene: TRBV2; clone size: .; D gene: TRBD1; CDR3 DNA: TGTGCCAGCAGCCCCGACAGGGAACGGGTTTATGGCTACACCTTC; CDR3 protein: CASSPDRERVYGYTF
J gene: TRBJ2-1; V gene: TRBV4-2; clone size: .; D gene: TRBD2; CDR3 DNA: TGTGCCAGCAGCCGGGGACTAGCGGAGGGGAATGAGCAGTTCTTC; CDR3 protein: CASSRGLAEGNEQFF
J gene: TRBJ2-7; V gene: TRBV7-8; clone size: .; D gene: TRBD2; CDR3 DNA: TGTGCCAGCAGCAGGGACTACTCCTACGAGCAGTACTTC; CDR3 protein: CASSRDYSYEQYF
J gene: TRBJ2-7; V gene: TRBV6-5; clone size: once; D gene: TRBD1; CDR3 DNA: TGTGCCAGCAAACCCGGGACAGGGGGCGTTTACGAGCAGTACTTC; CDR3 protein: CASKPGTGGVYEQYF
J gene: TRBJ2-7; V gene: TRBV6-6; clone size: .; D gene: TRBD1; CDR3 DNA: TGTGCCAGCAGTAACCGGGACAGAGCCTACGAGCAGTACTTC; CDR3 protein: CASSNRDRAYEQYF
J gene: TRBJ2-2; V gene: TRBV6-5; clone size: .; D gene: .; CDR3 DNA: TGTGCCAGCAGAAACGGGGGGAACACCGGGGAGCTGTTTTTT; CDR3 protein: CASRNGGNTGELFF
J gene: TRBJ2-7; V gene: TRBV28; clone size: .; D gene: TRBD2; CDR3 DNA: TGTGCCAGCACGTTCCCCAACCGCGGGAGGTCCTACGAGCAGTACTTC; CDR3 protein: CASTFPNRGRSYEQYF
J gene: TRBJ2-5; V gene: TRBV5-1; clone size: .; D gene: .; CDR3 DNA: TGCGCCAGTTACCTCTACAGGGAGGGAGAGCAGTACTTC; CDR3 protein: CASYLYREGEQYF
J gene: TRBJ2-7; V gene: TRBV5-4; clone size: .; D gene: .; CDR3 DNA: TGTGCCAGCAGCGGGGGGGGCTTAACCTACGAGCAGTACTTC; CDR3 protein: CASSGGGLTYEQYF
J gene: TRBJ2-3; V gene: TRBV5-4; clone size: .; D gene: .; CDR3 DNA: TGTGCCAGCAGCTTGATGGGGGGTGATACGCAGTATTTT; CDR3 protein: CASSLMGGDTQYF
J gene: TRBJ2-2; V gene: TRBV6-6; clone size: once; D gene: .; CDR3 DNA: TGTGCCAGCAGTCTTTCCGGGACTTACATCACCGGGGAGCTGTTTTTT; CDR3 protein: CASSLSGTYITGELFF
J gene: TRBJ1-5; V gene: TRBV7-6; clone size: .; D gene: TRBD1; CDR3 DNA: TGTGCCAGCAGCTCGGACAGGGGCCAGCCCCAGCATTTT; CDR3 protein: CASSSDRGQPQHF
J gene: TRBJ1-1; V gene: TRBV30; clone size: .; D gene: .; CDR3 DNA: TGTGCCTGGAGCGAGACAGCCGGCACTGAAGCTTTCTTT; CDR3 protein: CAWSETAGTEAFF
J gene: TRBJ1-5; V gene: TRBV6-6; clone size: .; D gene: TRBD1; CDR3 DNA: TGTGCCAGCAGTTACACAGGGGACCAGCCCCAGCATTTT; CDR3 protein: CASSYTGDQPQHF
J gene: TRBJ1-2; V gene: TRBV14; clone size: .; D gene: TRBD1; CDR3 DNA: TGTGCCAGCAGCCGACAGGGAGGTGGCTACACCTTC; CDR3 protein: CASSRQGGGYTF
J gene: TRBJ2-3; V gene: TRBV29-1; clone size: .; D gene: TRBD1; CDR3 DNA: TGCAGCGTTGAAATACAGGGGGCAAATACGCAGTATTTT; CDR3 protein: CSVEIQGANTQYF
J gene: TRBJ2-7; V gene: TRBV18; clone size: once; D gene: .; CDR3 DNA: TGTGCCAGCTCACCAACAATCGGGACCAGACAGTACTTC; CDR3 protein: CASSPTIGTRQYF
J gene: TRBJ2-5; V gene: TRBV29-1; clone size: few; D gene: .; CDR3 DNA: TGCAGCGTTGAAAGCTGGGGCAGCCAAGAGACCCAGTACTTC; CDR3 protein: CSVESWGSQETQYF
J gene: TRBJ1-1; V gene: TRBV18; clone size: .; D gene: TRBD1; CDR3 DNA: TGTGCCAGCTCCCCCGGGACAGGGCTAATTAACACTGAAGCTTTCTTT; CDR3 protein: CASSPGTGLINTEAFF
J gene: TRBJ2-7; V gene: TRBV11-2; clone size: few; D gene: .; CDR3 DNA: TGTGCCAGCAGCTTAGAGTTGCGAGGGAATTACGAGCAGTACTTC; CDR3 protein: CASSLELRGNYEQYF